These 7 T cell receptor beta chains came from one sample sequenced in a study of CD8+ T cells in alopecia areata. Treatment described: oral pan-JAK inhibitor, 5-10 mg twice daily. In each case, RNA was isolated and then reverse transcribed into cDNA as the sequencing template. Profiling relied on immunoSEQ multiplex PCR, and the TCRdb table lists in-frame clones only, not all of them. This sample carries more than 150,000 clones, around 51% of them seen once, and the ten largest clones take around 9.1%. Sequenced here: CD8+ T cells sorted from blood, sampled at roughly week 53, from a patient treated with tofacitinib. These receptors were collected from a human donor with alopecia areata.

The J gene is TRBJ1-2, the V gene TRBV29-1; 7 nucleotides agree with TRBD1. Germline CDR1 SQVTM, CDR2 ANQGSEA. The CDR3 runs to 13 residues. The ends lost 0 bases at V and 8 bases at J; junction bases unmatched: 6. DNA of the CDR3: TGCAGCGTTGAAGATGGACAGGTCGGCGGCTACACCTTC. This sequence encodes CSVEDGQVGGYTF.

The chain links TRBV29-1 to TRBJ1-1, with D possibly matching TRBD1 (6 bases). The CDR3 totals 13 residues. Trimming took 5 bases from V and 0 from J, leaving 10 bases between them. Per germline, CDR1 SQVTM and CDR2 ANQGSEA. CDR3 residues: CSVTQGMNTEAFF. DNA for the CDR3: TGCAGCGTTACACAGGGAATGAACACTGAAGCTTTCTTT.

CDR3: CAWSDSLAETQYF. CDR3 nucleotides: TGTGCCTGGAGTGATAGCTTAGCGGAGACCCAGTACTTC. The chain carries TRBV30 and TRBJ2-5, with D maybe TRBD2 (5 bases). Germline CDR1 and CDR2: GTSNPN and SVGIG (reference sequence). The CDR3 loop spans 13 amino acids. Trimming took off 1 base at V and 5 bases at J, with 11 bases between the two ends.

In nucleotides, the CDR3 is TGTGCCAGCAGCTTAGCCAGGGGGGTTGACGAGCAGTACTTC. Translated, it gives CASSLARGVDEQYF. V gene TRBV7-2 combines with J gene TRBJ2-7; D perhaps matches TRBD1 (7 bases). Germline V CDR1 and CDR2: SGHTA, FQGNSA. This CDR3 spans 14 amino acids. Deletions cut 0 bases from V and 5 bases from J, with 11 bases between.

This clone was recorded a few times. V and J are TRBV29-1 and TRBJ1-2; 7 nucleotides match TRBD1. The CDR3 spans 14 residues. The V segment lost 4 bases and the J segment 8 bases; nucleotides outside the gene matches: 13. Per the germline V gene, CDR1 is SQVTM and CDR2 is ANQGSEA. The CDR3 region has the DNA TGCAGCGTTGGGATGACAGGGCGGCCTAGCGGCTACACCTTC. This translates into CSVGMTGRPSGYTF. The entire variable domain, with the rest obtained from reference TRBV29-1 and TRBJ1-2, is as follows: SAVISQKPSRDICQRGTSLTIQCQVDSQVTMMFWYRQQPGQSLTLIATANQGSEATYESGFVIDKFPISRPNLTFSTLTVSNMSPEDSSIYLCSVGMTGRPSGYTFGSGTRLTVV.

The chain has TRBV30 and TRBJ1-5; D is perhaps TRBD1 (5 bases). Trimming stripped 0 bases from V and 3 bases from J, with 18 bases between. This CDR3 has 17 residues. Germline V CDR1 and CDR2: GTSNPN, SVGIG (reference sequence). CDR3: CAWSVKYPGQNNQPQHF. CDR3 coding DNA: TGTGCCTGGAGTGTAAAGTATCCAGGGCAAAACAATCAGCCCCAGCATTTT.

The chain combines TRBV29-1 with TRBJ2-7; 13 nucleotides match TRBD2. The ends lost 1 base at V and 5 bases at J; junction bases unmatched: 5. Germline V CDR1 and CDR2: SQVTM, ANQGSEA. The length of the CDR3 is 15 residues. DNA for the CDR3: TGCAGCGTTGAAGGGACTAGCGGGGGAGAGAACGAGCAGTACTTC. Its protein product is CSVEGTSGGENEQYF.